This entry describes one T cell receptor (beta chain). As yet, its antigen is unknown. The germline V gene has CDR1 MNHEY and CDR2 SMNVEV (reference sequence). The CDR3 is made up of 15 amino acids. V lost 2 bases, J lost 5 bases, and 12 bases lay in between. The data stem from a study of identical twins. Unique molecular identifiers were present on the cDNA, and a universal primer site came from template switching. From the 5' RACE reads, TCRdb called clonotypes with MiXCR, one entry per CDR3 protein. The profile shows roughly 240,000 distinct CDR3 sequences, roughly 7% of them singletons. General study results and limits: Sequences that were beta out-of-frame showed weaker excess twin sharing. Donors were not followed over many years; analysis was cross-sectional. The abundant beta clonotypes from cord blood had fewer insertions, and memory repertoires had none of this.

These records were also assigned to another study, of yellow fever vaccine responses in identical twins.

This TCR derives from a woman between 18 and 30 years old in good health. The specimen was memory (CD45RO+) T cells sorted from blood. The rearrangement joins TRBV27 to TRBJ2-2; D is undetermined. The CDR3 nucleotides are TGTGCCAGCAGTTTAAAAGGAGTAGGAACCGGGGAGCTGTTTTTT. It is translated as CASSLKGVGTGELFF.